These T cell receptor beta chains were read from a single sample in a study of blood T cells in healthy people across ages. A single record per CDR3 protein comes from TCRdb applying MiXCR to the 5' RACE reads. Among 540,000 or so distinct CDR3 sequences listed, less than 25% were seen once. This sample was also put to use in a study of T cells of mothers and their children.

Material for sequencing was blood. The receptors were sampled from a boy younger than 18 in good health. CDR3s include the opening cysteine and the closing phenylalanine or tryptophan. The order of the fields is CDR3 length, V gene, CDR3 protein.

length: 13; V: TRBV6-5; CDR3: CASSLHSLQPQHF
length: 14; V: TRBV28; CDR3: CASSPRLAAYEQYF
length: 14; V: TRBV7-6; CDR3: CASSLRAGQETQYF
length: 13; V: TRBV18; CDR3: CASSPYRDQPQHF
length: 18; V: TRBV4-1; CDR3: CASSRADPSRLSNSPLHF
length: 11; V: TRBV28; CDR3: CASNQDSTQYF
length: 14; V: TRBV3-1; CDR3: CASSLLTSMKTQYF
length: 16; V: TRBV29-1; CDR3: CSVELRGKGSTGELFF
length: 18; V: TRBV28; CDR3: CASSSPTGLNPSTDTQYF
length: 14; V: TRBV6-1; CDR3: CASSEAGGMNEQFF
length: 17; V: TRBV7-9; CDR3: CASSLGADSKATDTQYF
length: 13; V: TRBV4-3; CDR3: CASSQDKTGNAYF
length: 15; V: TRBV25-1; CDR3: CASSQGGRADGELFF
length: 17; V: TRBV4-3; CDR3: CASSQEGTSGPTDTQYF
length: 15; V: TRBV18; CDR3: CASSPAVGGDTEAFF
length: 18; V: TRBV11-2; CDR3: CASSLMLTSGGSPQTQYF
length: 17; V: TRBV21-1; CDR3: CASSVLPGRLGTDTQYF
length: 15; V: TRBV4-1; CDR3: CASSPLAPNTGELFF
length: 15; V: TRBV5-6; CDR3: CASSLTGGFAYEQYF
length: 15; V: TRBV20-1; CDR3: CSAISGSVSYNEQFF
length: 15; V: TRBV5-5; CDR3: CASSFDRGVQETQYF
length: 13; V: TRBV24-1; CDR3: CATSDELGETQYF
length: 14; V: TRBV21-1; CDR3: CANSARTLNYGYTF
length: 17; V: TRBV4-3; CDR3: CASSQEGVLSSYNEQFF
length: 15; V: TRBV28; CDR3: CASKGPGPQIYEQYF
length: 13; V: TRBV4-3; CDR3: CASSPDWVSEQYF
length: 13; V: TRBV7-3; CDR3: CASSLTLTSPLHF
length: 12; V: TRBV20-1; CDR3: CSAPGTGETQYF
length: 15; V: TRBV6-5; CDR3: CAGSQDRGDNQPQHF
length: 14; V: TRBV28; CDR3: CASSTASGANVLTF
length: 14; V: TRBV10-3; CDR3: CAISDRTGSYEQYF
length: 16; V: TRBV10-3; CDR3: CAISERGGTVNTEAFF
length: 15; V: TRBV5-5; CDR3: CASSDRALSTDTQYF
length: 14; V: TRBV4-1; CDR3: CASSQDRAGNTIYF
length: 14; V: TRBV9; CDR3: CASSVFSEDNEQFF
length: 11; V: TRBV3-1; CDR3: CASSPGRTQYF
length: 13; V: TRBV6-5; CDR3: CASAGSHNSPLHF
length: 15; V: TRBV27; CDR3: CASSLSPGWATEAFF
length: 15; V: TRBV6-2/TRBV6-3; CDR3: CASSYHQTGQETQYF
length: 17; V: TRBV3-1; CDR3: CASSQEGGTSGANVLTF
length: 14; V: TRBV28; CDR3: CASSFRLADQPQHF
length: 14; V: TRBV7-9; CDR3: CASSQWTGSTEAFF
length: 17; V: TRBV7-3; CDR3: CASSTFIAVKQVDEQFF
length: 15; V: TRBV5-1; CDR3: CASSGKGPSSYEQYF
length: 15; V: TRBV18; CDR3: CASSPPSAGSYEQYF
length: 15; V: TRBV27; CDR3: CASRPARYSNQPQHF
length: 14; V: TRBV24-1; CDR3: CATSEGGPNQPQHF
length: 21; V: TRBV4-3; CDR3: CASSYTLDGTSGGLGTGELFF
length: 12; V: TRBV27; CDR3: CASMGARYEQYF
length: 13; V: TRBV7-2; CDR3: CASSLGHQETQYF
length: 13; V: TRBV27; CDR3: CGTTGVGNSPLHF
length: 13; V: TRBV9; CDR3: CASSVDRNTEAFF
length: 14; V: TRBV7-2; CDR3: CASSSDPFNQPQHF
length: 14; V: TRBV6-4; CDR3: CARGPDREDGEQFF
length: 15; V: TRBV28; CDR3: CASSSGGPSNQPQHF
length: 16; V: TRBV12-3/TRBV12-4; CDR3: CASRTDRVVYNSPLHF
length: 15; V: TRBV4-1; CDR3: CASSQGVLQDYGYTF